This TCR beta chain was recovered during a study of cytomegalovirus exposure and HLA in healthy donors. Sequencing was performed with immunoSEQ multiplex PCR; in TCRdb, only in-frame clones are kept and a portion is missing. The sample lists 82,000 or so clones, about 95% occurring once. CDR1 MGHRA and CDR2 YSYEKL come from the germline V gene. The CDR3 is made up of 15 amino acids. V was shortened by 1 base and J by 7 bases, with 14 bases between the two germline ends. Notes on the study in general: The study flagged some 170 TCR beta chains as cytomegalovirus-associated. A later analysis found first-cohort TCR clusters tended to co-occur in the 130 or so validation repertoires.

This clone was counted once. Antigen unknown. Material: PBMCs. The chain recombines TRBV4-1 with TRBJ2-1; possibly TRBD2 for D (6 bases). This clonotype was sampled from a woman in her late teens or twenties in good health and CMV-seronegative. CDR3 bases: TGCGCCAGCAGCCAAGGACTAGGTCGTGTTAATGAGCAGTTCTTC. This codes for CASSQGLGRVNEQFF.